These 16 T cell receptor beta chains share one sample of origin, sequenced in a study of T cell responses to AZD1222 COVID-19 vaccine (dated by TCRdb to about 2021). Libraries were prepared through the immunoSEQ multiplex PCR assay. As stored in TCRdb, this immuneACCESS dataset retains in-frame rearrangements with V and J assigned. A fraction of the clones does not appear; measured against another copy, unresolved V genes explain less than half of the discrepancy, and the remainder lacks a known reason. The sample table lists some 150,000 clones, roughly 93% of them with a count of one. The top ten clonotypes cover less than 2.5% of the sample. The meaning of the sample's time point label: about 28 days (+/-7) after the second vaccine dose. This specimen was peripheral blood, taken 28 days after the second AZD1222 dose. The receptor set was obtained from an adult who received the AZD1222 COVID-19 vaccine.

J is TRBJ2-5 and V is TRBV7-2; D is unclear. This CDR3 is built from 14 residues. Trimming took off 1 base at V and 3 bases at J, with 9 bases between the two ends. CDR1 SGHTA and CDR2 FQGNSA come from the germline V gene. In nucleotides, the CDR3 is TGTGCCAGCAGCTTAGGTGCCGTGAAAGAGACCCAGTACTTC. Its translation: CASSLGAVKETQYF.

This clone has just one count. The chain recombines TRBV4-2 with TRBJ2-3, with TRBD2 identical over 9 bases. The V gene's germline CDR1 is LGHNA and CDR2 YNFKEQ. The V segment lost 4 bases and the J segment 6 bases; nucleotides outside the gene matches: 2. The length of the CDR3 is 13 residues. In nucleotides, the CDR3 is TGTGCCAGCAGCCTAGCGGGGGACGATACGCAGTATTTT. This sequence encodes CASSLAGDDTQYF.

As DNA, the CDR3 is TGTGCCAGCAGCGTAGAACCCGACAGGAAATACATTCAGTACTTC. Its protein product is CASSVEPDRKYIQYF. V gene TRBV5-4 combines with J gene TRBJ2-4; D may be TRBD1 (6 bases). The V end was cut by 4 bases, the J end by 8 bases, with 19 bases between. Per the germline V gene, CDR1 is SGHNT and CDR2 is YYREEE (reference sequence). The CDR3 is 15 amino acids.

This chain joins TRBV18 and TRBJ2-3; 7 bases map to TRBD1. Germline V lookup: CDR1 KGHSH, CDR2 LQKENI. The V and J ends lost 2 bases and 3 bases, in that order; junction bases with no gene match: 14. The CDR3 is 18 amino acids. The CDR3 protein is CASSPSARDRFMTDTQYF. The CDR3 DNA sequence: TGTGCCAGCTCACCATCTGCGAGGGACAGATTTATGACAGATACGCAGTATTTT.

This clone was seen only once. V and J are TRBV12-3 or TRBV12-4 and TRBJ2-1, with D unclear. The CDR3 totals 11 residues. The V and J ends lost 8 bases and 15 bases respectively, with 17 bases between them. Here the CDR3 DNA reads TGTGCCAGCGGCCTGACCCTGAATCCGTTCTTC. This encodes CASGLTLNPFF.

This clone was observed once. This chain connects TRBV6-5 to TRBJ1-5, with 8 bases lining up with TRBD1. Germline V gene data show CDR1 as MNHEY and CDR2 as SVGAGI. This CDR3 has 14 amino acids. V shed 6 bases, J shed 6 bases, and the junction held 7 bases outside the gene matches. The CDR3 nucleotides read TGTGCCAGCAGCGGACAGGGTAGAAGTCAGCCCCAGCATTTT. Encoded protein: CASSGQGRSQPQHF.

The chain recombines TRBV5-4 with TRBJ2-7; TRBD2 matches at 12 bases. The CDR3 runs 17 residues. Trimming took 2 bases from V and 1 from J; bases not matched to a gene: 7. The germline CDR1 and CDR2 sequences are SGHNT and YYREEE (reference sequence). The chain's CDR3 is CASSLEPSGRVSYEQYF. The CDR3 region has the DNA TGTGCCAGCAGCTTAGAACCTAGCGGGAGGGTATCCTACGAGCAGTACTTC.

The chain has TRBV5-8 and TRBJ2-2; no definite D call. The CDR3 is 14 amino acids. V lost 5 bases and J lost 3, with 11 bases in between. Germline V lookup: CDR1 SGHTS, CDR2 YDEGEE. The DNA for the CDR3 is TGTGCCAGCAGGCGAATTATAGACACCGGGGAGCTGTTTTTT. The encoded protein is CASRRIIDTGELFF. Looking up the rest from reference TRBV5-8 and TRBJ2-2 gives the full variable domain: EAGVTQSPTHLIKTRGQQATLRCSPISGHTSVYWYQQALGLGLQFLLWYDEGEERNRGNFPPRFSGRQFPNYSSELNVNALELEDSALYLCASRRIIDTGELFFGEGSRLTVL.

The rearrangement links TRBV7-2 to TRBJ1-1; D unresolved. The CDR3 loop spans 13 amino acids. Germline assignment: CDR1 SGHTA and CDR2 FQGNSA. Trimming removed 4 bases at V and 0 bases at J, with 6 bases between. The CDR3 sequence is CASSSELNTEAFF. The CDR3 nucleotides read TGTGCCAGCAGCTCTGAGTTGAACACTGAAGCTTTCTTT.

In its sample, this clone was seen a few times. The J gene is TRBJ1-2, the V gene TRBV5-1; 9 nucleotides align to TRBD1. Germline V gene lookup returns CDR1 SGHRS and CDR2 YFSETQ. The CDR3 is made up of 15 amino acids. Trimming at V came to 0 bases and at J to 6 bases, leaving 6 bases not matched to a gene. CDR3: CASSLGKTGGDGYTF. CDR3 coding DNA: TGCGCCAGCAGCTTGGGAAAGACAGGGGGGGATGGCTACACCTTC.

V gene TRBV6-2 or TRBV6-3 combines with J gene TRBJ1-1; D call uncertain. The CDR3 is 16 residues long. Looked up from germline, CDR1 is MNHEY and CDR2 is SVGEGT. V was shortened by 6 bases and J by 2 bases, with 19 bases between the two germline ends. CDR3 sequence reads: CASSLTPKTSNTEAFF. CDR3 in DNA: TGTGCCAGCAGCCTGACACCCAAAACCTCAAACACTGAAGCTTTCTTT.

A few counts support this clone. The chain employs TRBV7-3 and TRBJ1-1, with 7 bases matching TRBD1. The V segment lost 5 bases and the J segment 0 bases; nucleotides outside the gene matches: 9. The germline CDR1 and CDR2 sequences are SGHTA and FQGTGA. This CDR3 has 16 amino acids. The CDR3 DNA sequence: TGTGCCAGCAGCGTCCGGGACAGAGGGGTGAACACTGAAGCTTTCTTT. Amino acids: CASSVRDRGVNTEAFF.

The J gene is TRBJ1-1, the V gene TRBV5-1; 9 bases fit TRBD1. Germline lookup yields CDR1 SGHRS and CDR2 YFSETQ. Trimming removed 0 bases from V and 3 bases from J; junction bases left unmatched: 9. The CDR3 covers 17 residues. The CDR3 DNA reads as TGCGCCAGCAGCTTGGCACCAAGTCGGACAGGGGACACTGAAGCTTTCTTT. This gives the protein CASSLAPSRTGDTEAFF.

The chain joins TRBV7-8 to TRBJ2-3; TRBD1 or TRBD2 may be the D gene (7 bases each). V was shortened by 3 bases and J by 1 base, with 11 bases between the two germline ends. The germline V gene has CDR1 SGHVS and CDR2 FQNEAQ. This CDR3 is 15 amino acids long. Here the CDR3 DNA reads TGTGCCAGCAGCTTCCAGGGGGGGCGCACAGATACGCAGTATTTT. Encoded protein: CASSFQGGRTDTQYF.

The chain combines TRBV18 with TRBJ2-1; 8 nucleotides agree with TRBD2. CDR3 length: 16 residues. In germline, CDR1 is KGHSH, CDR2 LQKENI. Trimming at V came to 1 base and at J to 9 bases, leaving 11 bases not matched to a gene. The CDR3 spells CASSPLTGGPRTEQFF. For the CDR3, the DNA is TGTGCCAGCTCACCACTTACGGGAGGGCCTCGAACTGAGCAGTTCTTC.

The chain couples TRBV7-3 to TRBJ2-2; possibly TRBD2 for D (6 bases). Germline V gene data show CDR1 as SGHTA and CDR2 as FQGTGA. The CDR3 consists of 17 residues. The V and J ends lost 1 base and 4 bases respectively, with 16 bases between them. The CDR3 is CASSLRGGVAGTGELFF. CDR3 bases: TGTGCCAGCAGCTTAAGAGGAGGGGTCGCGGGCACCGGGGAGCTGTTTTTT.